These T cell receptor beta chains were read from a single sample in a study of post-analysis software for immune sequencing data. TCRdb fed the PCR reads into MiXCR, producing one record per CDR3 protein. The table lists 750,000 to 950,000 distinct CDR3 sequences, about 50% of them singletons. Source material: blood. The source of these receptors is a girl aged 5 to 17 with multiple sclerosis. CDR3s include the opening cysteine and the closing phenylalanine or tryptophan. Fields, in order: V gene, clone size, J gene, D gene, CDR3 protein, CDR3 DNA. A D gene is named only where the DNA matches it firmly. Rows may omit the clone size; those that give it use once, few, many or a size class.

v_gene: TRBV29-1; abundance: .; j_gene: TRBJ2-3; d_gene: .; CDR3aa: CSLDLTDTQYF; CDR3nt: TGCAGCCTGGATCTGACCGATACGCAGTATTTT
v_gene: TRBV6-6; abundance: .; j_gene: TRBJ2-1; d_gene: TRBD2; CDR3aa: CASSRTSGRSSEQFF; CDR3nt: TGTGCCAGCAGTAGGACTAGCGGGCGAAGTAGTGAGCAGTTCTTC
v_gene: TRBV7-9; abundance: .; j_gene: TRBJ1-1; d_gene: .; CDR3aa: CASSFMGIENTEAFF; CDR3nt: TGTGCCAGCAGCTTTATGGGGATTGAGAACACTGAAGCTTTCTTT
v_gene: TRBV4-1; abundance: .; j_gene: TRBJ2-1; d_gene: TRBD2; CDR3aa: CASSPRGDYNEQFF; CDR3nt: TGCGCCAGCAGCCCGCGGGGGGATTACAATGAGCAGTTCTTC
v_gene: TRBV6-1; abundance: .; j_gene: TRBJ2-7; d_gene: TRBD2; CDR3aa: CASDGGVEQYF; CDR3nt: TGTGCCAGCGATGGGGGGGTCGAGCAGTACTTC
v_gene: TRBV29-1; abundance: .; j_gene: TRBJ2-7; d_gene: .; CDR3aa: CSVEQVGDEQYF; CDR3nt: TGCAGCGTGGAACAGGTGGGGGACGAGCAGTACTTC
v_gene: TRBV29-1; abundance: few; j_gene: TRBJ2-1; d_gene: TRBD1; CDR3aa: CSGDRGLNNEQFF; CDR3nt: TGCAGCGGCGACAGGGGACTTAACAATGAGCAGTTCTTC
v_gene: TRBV15; abundance: .; j_gene: TRBJ2-2; d_gene: .; CDR3aa: CATSSGQPTGELFF; CDR3nt: TGTGCCACCAGCAGTGGACAGCCCACCGGGGAGCTGTTTTTT
v_gene: TRBV6-5; abundance: once; j_gene: TRBJ1-2; d_gene: .; CDR3aa: CASSYSGGGARGYTF; CDR3nt: TGTGCCAGCAGTTACTCGGGAGGGGGGGCGCGTGGCTACACCTTC
v_gene: TRBV25-1; abundance: few; j_gene: TRBJ2-5; d_gene: TRBD1; CDR3aa: CASSPYRGGMETQYF; CDR3nt: TGTGCCAGCAGCCCCTATCGAGGGGGCATGGAGACCCAGTACTTC
v_gene: TRBV12-3/TRBV12-4; abundance: .; j_gene: TRBJ2-3; d_gene: .; CDR3aa: CASSGQGGADTQYF; CDR3nt: TGTGCCAGCAGCGGGCAGGGGGGCGCAGATACGCAGTATTTT
v_gene: TRBV20-1; abundance: .; j_gene: TRBJ2-1; d_gene: TRBD2; CDR3aa: CSARDLPGLAGENEQFF; CDR3nt: TGCAGTGCTAGAGACCTCCCAGGACTAGCGGGAGAAAATGAGCAGTTCTTC
v_gene: TRBV12-3/TRBV12-4; abundance: once; j_gene: TRBJ2-7; d_gene: .; CDR3aa: CASSRRTAPSSYEQYF; CDR3nt: TGTGCCAGCAGTCGTAGGACAGCGCCTAGCTCCTACGAGCAGTACTTC
v_gene: TRBV7-6; abundance: .; j_gene: TRBJ2-7; d_gene: TRBD2; CDR3aa: CASSLARTSGWSYEQYF; CDR3nt: TGTGCCAGCAGCTTAGCACGGACTAGCGGGTGGTCCTACGAGCAGTACTTC
v_gene: TRBV5-1; abundance: .; j_gene: TRBJ2-5; d_gene: TRBD1; CDR3aa: CASSGTGQTFGETQYF; CDR3nt: TGCGCCAGCAGCGGTACGGGACAGACCTTCGGGGAGACCCAGTACTTC
v_gene: TRBV15; abundance: .; j_gene: TRBJ2-1; d_gene: TRBD1; CDR3aa: CATSRLGQGNDNEQFF; CDR3nt: TGTGCCACCAGCAGACTAGGACAGGGCAACGACAATGAGCAGTTCTTC
v_gene: TRBV5-1; abundance: .; j_gene: TRBJ2-6; d_gene: TRBD1; CDR3aa: CASSLFGDRGSGANVLTF; CDR3nt: TGCGCCAGCAGCTTATTCGGAGACAGGGGCTCTGGGGCCAACGTCCTGACTTTC
v_gene: TRBV29-1; abundance: .; j_gene: TRBJ2-3; d_gene: TRBD2; CDR3aa: CSVPLPPTSGIYDTDTQYF; CDR3nt: TGCAGCGTGCCCCTGCCACCGACTAGCGGAATATATGACACAGATACGCAGTATTTT
v_gene: TRBV4-2; abundance: few; j_gene: TRBJ2-7; d_gene: TRBD2; CDR3aa: CASSQLAGDGYEQYF; CDR3nt: TGTGCCAGCAGCCAACTAGCGGGAGACGGCTACGAGCAGTACTTC
v_gene: TRBV12-3/TRBV12-4; abundance: few; j_gene: TRBJ1-2; d_gene: .; CDR3aa: CASSFQTAGYGYTF; CDR3nt: TGTGCCAGCAGTTTCCAAACTGCCGGCTATGGCTACACCTTC
v_gene: TRBV5-1; abundance: .; j_gene: TRBJ2-3; d_gene: .; CDR3aa: CASSLRPPGADTQYF; CDR3nt: TGCGCCAGCAGCTTGAGGCCCCCGGGAGCAGATACGCAGTATTTT
v_gene: TRBV6-1; abundance: .; j_gene: TRBJ2-7; d_gene: .; CDR3aa: CASSERKGRGHYEQYF; CDR3nt: TGTGCCAGCAGTGAACGCAAGGGACGCGGTCACTACGAGCAGTACTTC
v_gene: TRBV12-3/TRBV12-4; abundance: many; j_gene: TRBJ2-5; d_gene: TRBD2; CDR3aa: CASSRTSGQETQYF; CDR3nt: TGTGCCAGCAGTCGTACTAGCGGCCAAGAGACCCAGTACTTC
v_gene: TRBV5-1; abundance: few; j_gene: TRBJ2-7; d_gene: TRBD2; CDR3aa: CASSFFGAGGPSYEQYF; CDR3nt: TGCGCCAGCAGCTTTTTCGGAGCGGGAGGGCCATCCTACGAGCAGTACTTC
v_gene: TRBV2; abundance: .; j_gene: TRBJ2-3; d_gene: TRBD2; CDR3aa: CASTSALAGFADTQYF; CDR3nt: TGTGCCAGCACATCCGCACTAGCGGGTTTTGCAGATACGCAGTATTTT
v_gene: TRBV29-1; abundance: .; j_gene: TRBJ2-1; d_gene: TRBD2; CDR3aa: CSVVPSGSSYNEQFF; CDR3nt: TGCAGCGTTGTGCCTAGCGGGAGCTCCTACAATGAGCAGTTCTTC
v_gene: TRBV29-1; abundance: once; j_gene: TRBJ2-7; d_gene: .; CDR3aa: CSVADTAYEQYF; CDR3nt: TGCAGCGTTGCGGACACCGCCTACGAGCAGTACTTC